This T cell receptor beta chain was identified in a study of blood T cell repertoires in COVID-19 (dated by TCRdb to about 2020). For the wider study: Samples covering the acute and convalescent phases of COVID-19 were provided by collaborators in the United States, Italy and Spain. The material from the prospective study consisted of cDNA or gDNA derived from T cells, B-cell-depleted T cells, or PBMCs. Sample metadata almost always included a de-identified subject ID, COVID-19 status, age in years and sex. Where available, HLA class I and class II types were taken from metadata supplied by the sample provider and were not determined by assay-based typing. A freely available public database, intended as a resource for researchers studying the immune response to SARS-CoV-2, is where the repertoires were released. Deeply sampled blood TCRbeta repertoires from subjects exposed to, actively infected with, or recovered from COVID-19 were included in the dataset. Samples were obtained from the ongoing ImmuneRACE study (first 160 participants) and from 950 to 1,500 subjects provided by 6 global collaborators. The study at large found these results: The quantity of clinical and demographic metadata differed by source and by participant and was supplied without curation.

TCRbeta CDR3 regions were amplified from genomic DNA by means of the immunoSEQ Assay, a bias-controlled multiplex PCR. Per the source publication's procedure: Nucleated cell counts per sample were estimated from amplification of reference gene primers within the assay. To quantify the absolute abundance of each unique TCRbeta CDR3 rearrangement, sequence reads were collapsed and filtered. For each sample, productive Simpson clonality was calculated as the square root of Simpson's diversity index across productive rearrangements. TCRdb took over this immuneACCESS table, retaining in-frame rearrangements with V and J assigned. Such tables are incomplete; in checked studies, under half of the missing clones stem from an unresolved V gene, and the remainder is unexplained. The V and J calls and clone size are taken from that table; D and trimming were inferred from the DNA. This sample gives 45,000 to 55,000 clones in total; approximately 87% of them show up just once. About 5.8% of the sample goes to the ten largest clones.

On this clone: This receptor's antigen is unknown. The sample holds no much larger clone one base away, and base qualities are not on file.

Each collaborating institution followed its own protocols to collect whole blood in K2EDTA tubes. Collaborator samples were shipped for TCRbeta analysis as frozen whole blood, isolated PBMCs, or DNA extracted from either sample type. V drops 8 bases and J drops 5 bases, leaving 15 bases in between. From the cysteine up to the phenylalanine, the CDR3 has a length of 13 residues. The only DNA kept is the CDR3, 39 bases in frame from the first base. CDR1 MGHDK and CDR2 SYGVNS are derived from the germline V gene. Recombination linked TRBV25-1 to TRBJ1-1; the D gene assignment is ambiguous. The receptor was isolated from a human donor in a cohort sampled during active COVID-19. The specimen sequenced was peripheral blood. The bases read TGTGCCAGCGTAGAAGGTGGGAGGACTGAAGCTTTCTTT. This codes for CASVEGGRTEAFF.